This TCR beta chain was identified in a study of cytomegalovirus exposure and HLA in healthy donors. Primers included in the PCR were 60 Vbeta and 13 Jbeta primers. Assay used: immunoSEQ multiplex PCR; TCRdb lists only in-frame clones, some missing. The sample contains fewer than 250,000 clones, about 84% of which appear only once. Germline V gives CDR1 SNHLY, CDR2 FYNNEI. After removal of 4 bases from V and 0 bases from J, the junction contained 6 bases not matched to a gene. The length of the CDR3 is 16 residues. This sequence joins TRBV2 and TRBJ2-7, with 10 bases aligning to TRBD1. The TCR sequence derives from a human donor in good health. Sequencing was carried out using PBMCs. CDR3 amino acids: CASSVPRDRGSYEQYF. CDR3 sequence (DNA): TGTGCCAGCAGTGTTCCCCGGGACAGGGGCTCCTACGAGCAGTACTTC.